This is a list of T cell receptor beta chains from one sample in a study of T cell changes during pregnancy in multiple sclerosis. Sequenced by immunoSEQ multiplex PCR; TCRdb stores in-frame clones only, minus some. The sample includes over 70,000 clones, approximately 92% of them seen just once. Sequencing was performed on peripheral blood, taken in the third trimester of pregnancy. Receptors originate from a female donor in good health, enrolled as a control in a pregnancy study. CDR3s include the opening cysteine and the closing phenylalanine or tryptophan. The order of the fields is J gene, clone size, D gene, V gene, CDR3 DNA, CDR3 protein. D genes are given only for firm matches. The size field is filled for only some rows; it gives once, few, many or a size class.

>TRBJ2-7|-|TRBD1|TRBV6-1
TGTGCCAGCAGTGAAGCAGAGACAGGGGGATACGAGCAGTACTTC
CASSEAETGGYEQYF
>TRBJ2-1|-|-|TRBV29-1
TGCAGCCTGAGGATAGGGGGCGGGGGGAATGAGCAGTTCTTC
CSLRIGGGGNEQFF
>TRBJ1-2|-|-|TRBV7-8
TGTGCCAGCAGCTTAGGGGGCGACGGGGGCTACACCTTC
CASSLGGDGGYTF
>TRBJ1-3|once|-|TRBV6-1
TGTGCCAGCACCGACTTTCTCGCCTCTGGAAACACCATATATTTT
CASTDFLASGNTIYF
>TRBJ2-3|-|TRBD1|TRBV18
TGTGCCAGCTCACCGGGACAGGGTCCAGATACGCAGTATTTT
CASSPGQGPDTQYF
>TRBJ2-1|-|TRBD2|TRBV9
TGTGCCAGCAGCACGCCTAGGGCTAGCGGAAACAATGAGCAGTTCTTC
CASSTPRASGNNEQFF
>TRBJ1-2|-|-|TRBV28
TGTGCCAGCAGTTTACGGGGGGCCGCTGGCTACACCTTC
CASSLRGAAGYTF
>TRBJ1-5|-|-|TRBV28
TGTGCCAGCAACACAAACAATCAGCCCCAGCATTTT
CASNTNNQPQHF
>TRBJ2-5|once|-|TRBV5-1
TGCGCCAGCAGCACCTGGACAGCCCAGAAACAAGAGACCCAGTACTTC
CASSTWTAQKQETQYF
>TRBJ2-7|-|TRBD1|TRBV6-1
TGTGCCAGCAGTCCTCAGGCCGGGACAGGGGACGAGCAGTACTTC
CASSPQAGTGDEQYF
>TRBJ2-3|-|-|TRBV6-4
TGTGCCAGCAGTGGAGGGGGGGCAGATACGCAGTATTTT
CASSGGGADTQYF
>TRBJ1-2|-|TRBD1|TRBV2
TGTGCCAGCAGACAGGGACAGGGAGCGCCTGGCTACACCTTC
CASRQGQGAPGYTF
>TRBJ1-2|-|-|TRBV10-3
TGTGCCACCGCGGAGGACAGCCCCTATGGCTACACCTTC
CATAEDSPYGYTF
>TRBJ2-2|-|TRBD1|TRBV19
TGTGCCATAAGACAGGGGGCTAGCGGGGAGCTGTTTTTT
CAIRQGASGELFF
>TRBJ2-1|-|-|TRBV28
TGTGCCAGCAGTCCAGTGGGCGGGTCCTACAATGAGCAGTTCTTC
CASSPVGGSYNEQFF
>TRBJ2-7|once|-|TRBV27
TGTGCCAGCAGTTTACAGGGGACCGGGGACGAGCAGTACTTC
CASSLQGTGDEQYF
>TRBJ2-5|-|TRBD1|TRBV30
TGTGCCTGGAGCGACAACAGGGGGCGCGGTGGATTCGAGACCCAGTACTTC
CAWSDNRGRGGFETQYF
>TRBJ1-2|-|-|TRBV6-5
TGTGCCAGCAGTTACACCAGTCCCAAATCAAACTATGGCTACACCTTC
CASSYTSPKSNYGYTF
>TRBJ2-1|-|TRBD2|TRBV28
TGTGCCAGCAGTTTAGGGCTAGCGGGAGTAGTAGACAATGAGCAGTTCTTC
CASSLGLAGVVDNEQFF
>TRBJ2-7|-|TRBD1|TRBV7-7
TGTGCTAGCAGCTTAGGGGACAGGTACGAGCAGTACTTC
CASSLGDRYEQYF
>TRBJ2-2|-|TRBD2|TRBV28
TGTGCCAGTGAAGCCAAGACTAGCGTCACCGGGGAGCTGTTTTTT
CASEAKTSVTGELFF
>TRBJ2-6|-|-|TRBV4-3
TGCGCCAGCAGCCAAGAAACAGGGTCTGGGGCCAACGTCCTGACTTTC
CASSQETGSGANVLTF
>TRBJ2-7|-|-|TRBV6-5
TGTGCCAGCAGTTACAAGGGGCCAATTTACGAGCAGTACTTC
CASSYKGPIYEQYF
>TRBJ2-3|once|TRBD2|TRBV7-6
TGTGCCAGCAGCTTAGAGGCGGGGGAGGGCACAGATACGCAGTATTTT
CASSLEAGEGTDTQYF
>TRBJ2-1|-|TRBD2|TRBV7-3
TGTGCCAGCAGCTTAATTGGCGGGAGGTACTACAATGAGCAGTTCTTC
CASSLIGGRYYNEQFF
>TRBJ1-5|-|-|TRBV6-6
TGTGCCAGCTTCTCCAGCGGGGAGAGTCAGCCCCAGCATTTT
CASFSSGESQPQHF
>TRBJ2-3|-|-|TRBV5-1
TGCGCCAGCAGCGCGGGGACAGCCACAGATACGCAGTATTTT
CASSAGTATDTQYF
>TRBJ1-1|-|-|TRBV2
TGTGCCAGCAGGACGGCACTAGAAGCTTTCTTT
CASRTALEAFF
>TRBJ2-5|once|-|TRBV6-1
TGTGCCAGCAGTGAGGTGCGGCAGAGGAGCCAAGAGACCCAGTACTTC
CASSEVRQRSQETQYF
>TRBJ2-1|-|TRBD1|TRBV4-3
TGCGCCAGCAGCCGAGGACAGGGACCCTACAATGAGCAGTTCTTC
CASSRGQGPYNEQFF
>TRBJ2-3|-|-|TRBV15
TGTGCCACCTCTGGAGGGTCTAGCGTAACAGATACGCAGTATTTT
CATSGGSSVTDTQYF
>TRBJ2-7|few|TRBD1|TRBV5-1
TGCGCCAGCAGCTTGGGGACCGGACAGGGGGTCTACGAGCAGTACTTC
CASSLGTGQGVYEQYF
>TRBJ1-5|-|-|TRBV4-1
TGCGCCAGCAGCCAGAGGGTCCAGAATCAGCCCCAGCATTTT
CASSQRVQNQPQHF
>TRBJ2-5|-|TRBD2|TRBV4-1
TGCGCCAGCAGCCAAGATGGGACTAGCGGATTCTCGGCCCAAGAGACCCAGTACTTC
CASSQDGTSGFSAQETQYF
>TRBJ1-5|-|-|TRBV27
TGTGCCAGCAGTTGGACCAGCAGGGGTGGCAATCAGCCCCAGCATTTT
CASSWTSRGGNQPQHF
>TRBJ1-1|-|-|TRBV7-9
TGTGCCAGCAGCACCCCCCAGGGGAACACTGAAGCTTTCTTT
CASSTPQGNTEAFF
>TRBJ2-5|-|TRBD1|TRBV7-8
TGTGCCAGCAGCCACCCAGGGGAGGGACAGGGGAGTGAGACCCAGTACTTC
CASSHPGEGQGSETQYF
>TRBJ2-5|once|TRBD1|TRBV5-1
TGCGCCAGCAGCTTTCAGGGGGCGCTGGTAGAGACCCAGTACTTC
CASSFQGALVETQYF
>TRBJ2-5|-|-|TRBV19
TGTGCCAGTAGTATGACCGGGACAAACCAAGAGACCCAGTACTTC
CASSMTGTNQETQYF
>TRBJ1-6|-|TRBD1|TRBV30
TGTGCCTGGAGGGGACAGGGTAACAATTCACCCCTCCACTTT
CAWRGQGNNSPLHF
>TRBJ1-6|-|-|TRBV28
TGTGCCAGCAGTCCACCCACAGGGCCGGCATCACCCCTCCACTTT
CASSPPTGPASPLHF